One TCR beta chain is described in this entry. Germline CDR1 SGHNT, CDR2 YYREEE (reference sequence). The CDR3 runs to 14 residues. V lost 4 bases, J lost 6 bases, and 10 bases stayed unmatched. This record belongs to a study of cytotoxic CD8 clonotypes in ibrutinib-treated CLL. The protocol was immunoSEQ multiplex PCR, while the TCRdb copy is restricted to in-frame clones and leaves out a portion. The sample consists of about 68,000 clones, around two thirds of them appearing once. V is TRBV5-4 and J is TRBJ2-7; the match to TRBD1 covers 7 bases. The specimen was PBMCs, collected after 12 months of ibrutinib treatment. This receptor was identified in a human donor with chronic lymphocytic leukemia. CDR3 in amino acids: CASSLDAQGREQYF. CDR3 sequence (DNA): TGTGCCAGCAGCCTGGATGCACAGGGGCGCGAGCAGTACTTC.